The present T cell receptor beta chain was sequenced within a study of radiation and T cells in renal cell carcinoma. This CDR3 contains 15 residues. Germline assignment: CDR1 SGHDT and CDR2 YYEEEE. The J segment lost 2 bases and the V segment lost 1 base, leaving 5 bases of the junction unmatched. Some clones are missing from TCRdb's copy, which holds only in-frame ones; the method was immunoSEQ multiplex PCR. The sample has some 150,000 clones; approximately 87% are singletons. The time point here: baseline pretreatment blood. As to treatment: 15 Gy SBRT to primary tumor, nephrectomy 4 weeks later. V gene TRBV5-6 combines with J gene TRBJ1-2; 7 nucleotides match TRBD1. Sequenced here: blood, sampled from a patient whose treatment included radiotherapy and nephrectomy. This sequence was found in a woman aged 50 to 60 with renal cell carcinoma. Written as DNA, the CDR3 is TGTGCCAGCAGCTTGTATCAGGGGGTAAACTATGGCTACACCTTC. Its protein is CASSLYQGVNYGYTF.